Below, 22 T cell receptor beta chains from the same sample are listed, as sequenced in a study of blood T cell repertoires in COVID-19 (TCRdb year 2020). Library creation used the immunoSEQ multiplex PCR assay. Entries here come from immuneACCESS through TCRdb and include only in-frame sequences with V and J called. Some clones fail to appear in such tables; in the studies checked, an unresolved V gene covers under half of the shortfall, and the cause of the remainder is unknown. Recorded for this sample are about 200,000 clones; about 85% of them occurred a single time. The ten most abundant clones make up 2% to 2.5% of the sample. The sample consisted of PBMCs or T cells enriched from blood (not recorded which). Receptors originate from a woman in her twenties or thirties who had recovered from COVID-19.

This rearrangement joins TRBV7-2 to TRBJ1-6, with a tentative D call TRBD1 (5 bases). Looked up from germline, CDR1 is SGHTA and CDR2 is FQGNSA. Trimming took off 1 base at V and 0 bases at J, with 16 bases between the two ends. This CDR3 comprises 19 residues. In DNA, the CDR3 is TGTGCCAGCAGCTTAGTCCCGACAGCCATGAGCTCCTATAATTCACCCCTCCACTTT. Its protein product is CASSLVPTAMSSYNSPLHF.

V is TRBV5-1 and J is TRBJ2-2; D call uncertain. The germline gives CDR1 SGHRS, CDR2 YFSETQ. The CDR3 runs to 15 residues. Trimming took 0 bases from V and 8 from J, leaving 14 bases between them. In nucleotides, the CDR3 is TGCGCCAGCAGCTTGGAGTTGGCTAGTAGTGGGGAGCTGTTTTTT. It encodes CASSLELASSGELFF.

The V and J genes are TRBV24-1 and TRBJ2-7; D might be TRBD2 (6 bases). The CDR3 is made up of 13 amino acids. Trimming took 8 bases from V and 3 from J, leaving 13 bases between them. CDR1 and CDR2 from the germline V gene are KGHDR and SFDVKD. Written as DNA, the CDR3 is TGTGCCACCAAGCCTAGCGAGCACTACGAGCAGTACTTC. Residues: CATKPSEHYEQYF.

The chain has TRBV11-3 and TRBJ1-3; a possible D gene is TRBD1 (5 bases). The CDR3 extends over 15 amino acids. The germline gives CDR1 SGHNT, CDR2 YENEEA. V was shortened by 3 bases and J by 1 base, with 10 bases between the two germline ends. CDR3 residues: CASSLFGASGNTIYF. CDR3 DNA: TGTGCCAGCAGCTTGTTTGGGGCATCTGGAAACACCATATATTTT. Full variable domain (rest looked up from reference TRBV11-3 and TRBJ1-3): EAGVVQSPRYKIIEKKQPVAFWCNPISGHNTLYWYLQNLGQGPELLIRYENEEAVDDSQLPKDRFSAERLKGVDSTLKIQPAELGDSAVYLCASSLFGASGNTIYFGEGSWLTVV.

Only one count was recorded for this clone. The chain joins TRBV7-2 to TRBJ1-6; 10 bases are a match to TRBD1. This CDR3 is 15 amino acids long. The germline V gene encodes CDR1 SGHTA and CDR2 FQGNSA. The V segment lost 5 bases and the J segment 8 bases; nucleotides outside the gene matches: 6. CDR3: CASSQPGTGDSPLHF. Here the CDR3 DNA reads TGTGCCAGCAGCCAACCCGGGACAGGGGATTCACCCCTCCACTTT.

The V gene is TRBV19, the J gene TRBJ2-7; TRBD2 matches 7 bases. CDR3 size: 14 residues. CDR1 and CDR2 (germline): LNHDA, SQIVND (reference sequence). V gave up 10 bases and J gave up 0 bases; unmatched junction bases: 9. The CDR3 nucleotides are TGTGCCACCGCAGACGGGGGGAGCTCCTACGAGCAGTACTTC. This gives the protein CATADGGSSYEQYF.

CDR3 sequence: CATSRDFESDTQYF. Written as DNA, the CDR3 is TGTGCCACCAGCAGAGATTTCGAGTCAGATACGCAGTATTTT. V and J are TRBV15 and TRBJ2-3; D not certain. V shed 0 bases and J shed 4 bases, with 8 bases lying between them. The CDR3 contains 14 residues. Germline V gives CDR1 LNHNV, CDR2 YYDKDF (reference sequence).

Only one count was recorded for this clone. CDR3 in amino acids: CASSIAGNEQFF. CDR3 DNA: TGTGCCAGTAGTATTGCGGGGAATGAGCAGTTCTTC. This chain connects TRBV19 to TRBJ2-1; a weak D match, TRBD2 (6 bases). This CDR3 has 12 residues. Germline V gene data show CDR1 as LNHDA and CDR2 as SQIVND (reference sequence). Trimming removed 3 bases at V and 7 bases at J, with 7 bases between.

V usage is TRBV7-8 and J usage is TRBJ1-2; TRBD1 is a possible D gene (5 bases). The CDR3 has 13 residues. Between the trimmed V and J ends, which lost 4 bases and 1 base, there was a span of 7 bases. The germline CDR1 and CDR2 sequences are SGHVS and FQNEAQ. CDR3 amino acids: CASSSQVNYGYTF. CDR3 nucleotides: TGTGCCAGCAGCTCACAGGTTAACTATGGCTACACCTTC.

The chain uses TRBV4-1 and TRBJ1-5; D may be TRBD1 (6 bases). The CDR3 contains 16 residues. Germline V gene sequence: CDR1 MGHRA, CDR2 YSYEKL. Between the trimmed V and J ends, which lost 8 bases and 4 bases, there was a span of 21 bases. The DNA for the CDR3 is TGCGCCAGCCGCCTCGCTTTTGGTCAGGGGAATCAGCCCCAGCATTTT. Protein product: CASRLAFGQGNQPQHF.

As DNA, the CDR3 is TGCGCCAGTAGGTCTAGTACCCGCTCTTCCACAGATACGCAGTATTTT. Encoded protein: CASRSSTRSSTDTQYF. This chain uses TRBV5-1 with TRBJ2-3; no reliable D call. Germline loops: CDR1 SGHRS, CDR2 YFSETQ. The CDR3 extends over 16 amino acids. Trimming took off 8 bases at V and 2 bases at J, with 21 bases between the two ends.

The chain links TRBV7-2 to TRBJ2-7, with 10 bases matching TRBD2. Germline loops: CDR1 SGHTA, CDR2 FQGNSA. Trimming removed 5 bases from V and 3 bases from J; junction bases left unmatched: 10. CDR3 size: 16 residues. CDR3 bases: TGTGCCAGCAGCCTCTCCCTTGCTAGCGGGGGCTACGAGCAGTACTTC. This encodes CASSLSLASGGYEQYF.

The chain uses TRBV4-2 and TRBJ1-4, with D possibly matching TRBD1 (5 bases). V was clipped by 3 bases and J by 6 bases, with 11 bases between them. CDR3 size: 14 residues. The germline V gene encodes CDR1 LGHNA and CDR2 YNFKEQ. The CDR3 reads CASSHGTGDEKLFF. The CDR3 DNA reads as TGTGCCAGCAGCCACGGGACTGGGGATGAAAAACTGTTTTTT.

J is TRBJ1-2 and V is TRBV4-1; the D gene is possibly TRBD1 (6 bases). Germline V gene sequence: CDR1 MGHRA, CDR2 YSYEKL. V was clipped by 7 bases and J by 2 bases, with 23 bases between them. The CDR3 is made up of 17 amino acids. The CDR3 region has the DNA TGCGCCAGCACCCTAGCCAACTCGGACAGCGAGAACTATGGCTACACCTTC. As protein: CASTLANSDSENYGYTF.

V gene TRBV7-9 combines with J gene TRBJ2-7, with a weak D call TRBD1 (6 bases). This CDR3 has 18 amino acids. Per the germline V gene, CDR1 is SEHNR and CDR2 is FQNEAQ (reference sequence). V gave up 2 bases and J gave up 4 bases, with 24 bases separating them. DNA of the CDR3: TGTGCCAGCAGCTTATATAGTCACGGGACAAAAATCCTGTACGAGCAGTACTTC. Its protein product is CASSLYSHGTKILYEQYF. The full variable domain, rest sourced from reference TRBV7-9 and TRBJ2-7, is DTGVSQNPRHKITKRGQNVTFRCDPISEHNRLYWYRQTLGQGPEFLTYFQNEAQLEKSRLLSDRFSAERPKGSFSTLEIQRTEQGDSAMYLCASSLYSHGTKILYEQYFGPGTRLTVT.

The gene calls are TRBV13 and TRBJ1-1; D may be TRBD1 (5 bases). CDR3 length equals 14 residues. Trimming took off 5 bases at V and 4 bases at J, with 14 bases between the two ends. Germline V gives CDR1 PRHDT, CDR2 FYEKMQ (reference sequence). As DNA, the CDR3 is TGTGCCAGCAGCCCTTTCGGGGGGGGCACTGAAGCTTTCTTT. Its protein is CASSPFGGGTEAFF.

V gene TRBV10-3 combines with J gene TRBJ1-1, with D possibly matching TRBD1 (6 bases). The CDR3 is made up of 13 amino acids. CDR1 and CDR2 (germline): ENHRY, SYGVKD. Trimming shortened V by 4 bases and J by 0 bases, and 6 bases separated the two germline ends. The CDR3 spells CAISAGVNTEAFF. Written as DNA, the CDR3 is TGTGCCATCAGTGCAGGGGTGAACACTGAAGCTTTCTTT.

The chain is built from TRBV12-5 and TRBJ1-6; no definite D call. V was shortened by 5 bases and J by 0 bases, with 14 bases between the two germline ends. Germline CDR1 LGHNT, CDR2 FRNRAP. The CDR3 has 17 residues. CDR3 nucleotide sequence: TGTGCTAGTGGTCACCCCTCCCGGAGCTCCTATAATTCACCCCTCCACTTT. Translation gives CASGHPSRSSYNSPLHF.

The rearrangement joins TRBV9 to TRBJ2-7, with 10 nucleotides matching TRBD1. V trimming: 1 base; J trimming: 2 bases; junction bases outside the gene matches: 3. Germline-derived CDR1 and CDR2 are SGDLS and YYNGEE. The CDR3 length is 15 residues. CDR3 DNA: TGTGCCAGCAGCGTATCAGGACAGGGGGCCTACGAGCAGTACTTC. Translated, it gives CASSVSGQGAYEQYF.

This clone occurred once. The chain links TRBV7-7 to TRBJ2-2; 8 nucleotides agree with TRBD1. V was clipped by 1 base and J by 5 bases; unmatched bases: 3. CDR3 length: 15 residues. In germline, CDR1 is SSHAT, CDR2 FNYEAQ (reference sequence). CDR3 loop: CASSLGQGMTGELFF. DNA for the CDR3: TGTGCCAGCAGCTTAGGACAGGGGATGACCGGGGAGCTGTTTTTT.

The CDR3 DNA reads as TGCAGTGCTAGTGAGACAGACGGTTCACCCCTCCACTTT. Translation: CSASETDGSPLHF. V is TRBV20-1 and J is TRBJ1-6, with D possibly TRBD1 on 5 matching bases. Germline CDR1 is DFQATT and CDR2 is SNEGSKA (reference sequence). V lost 3 bases and J lost 9, with 12 bases in between. CDR3 size: 13 residues.

The genes are TRBV12-5 and TRBJ1-2; D may be TRBD1 (6 bases). Between the trimmed V and J ends, which lost 0 bases and 8 bases, there was a span of 13 bases. The germline V gene has CDR1 LGHNT and CDR2 FRNRAP. CDR3 length equals 14 residues. The DNA of the CDR3 is TGTGCTAGTGGTTTGGTTGACAGGCGGTACGGCTACACCTTC. Translation gives CASGLVDRRYGYTF.